This is a list of T cell receptor beta chains from one sample in a study of cytomegalovirus exposure and HLA in healthy donors. Assay used: immunoSEQ multiplex PCR; TCRdb lists only in-frame clones, some missing. The data show 120,000 or so clones, about nine tenths seen once. The sequenced sample was PBMCs. These receptor sequences come from a woman younger than 35 in good health and CMV-seronegative. The CDR3 runs from the conserved cysteine through the conserved F or W. A D gene is named only where the DNA matches it firmly. Size tells how often a clone was seen (once, few, many) or the class of an expanded clone, and some rows leave it out.

clone size: NA
D gene: TRBD2
J gene: TRBJ2-1
V gene: TRBV7-3
CDR3 protein: CASSLTQGATGTSGRASYNEQFF
CDR3 DNA: TGTGCCAGCAGCTTAACCCAGGGAGCTACCGGGACTAGCGGGAGGGCCTCCTACAATGAGCAGTTCTTC

clone size: NA
D gene: TRBD2
J gene: TRBJ2-7
V gene: TRBV5-8
CDR3 protein: CASDGRLAGGSYEQYF
CDR3 DNA: TGTGCCAGCGACGGGAGGCTAGCGGGAGGTTCCTACGAGCAGTACTTC

clone size: few
D gene: NA
J gene: TRBJ1-5
V gene: TRBV7-9
CDR3 protein: CASSLEAGRNQPQHF
CDR3 DNA: TGTGCCAGCAGCTTAGAGGCAGGGAGGAATCAGCCCCAGCATTTT

clone size: NA
D gene: TRBD1
J gene: TRBJ1-1
V gene: TRBV19
CDR3 protein: CATGPGQGYTEAFF
CDR3 DNA: TGTGCCACCGGACCGGGACAGGGCTACACTGAAGCTTTCTTT

clone size: NA
D gene: TRBD2
J gene: TRBJ2-7
V gene: TRBV5-4
CDR3 protein: CASSLTGGHSYEQYF
CDR3 DNA: TGTGCCAGCAGCTTGACGGGAGGCCACTCCTACGAGCAGTACTTC

clone size: NA
D gene: TRBD2
J gene: TRBJ2-7
V gene: TRBV11-2
CDR3 protein: CASTFAGTNSYEQYF
CDR3 DNA: TGTGCCAGCACTTTTGCCGGGACTAATTCCTACGAGCAGTACTTC

clone size: few
D gene: NA
J gene: TRBJ1-1
V gene: TRBV9
CDR3 protein: CASSERGGIAEAFF
CDR3 DNA: TGTGCCAGCAGCGAAAGAGGAGGGATTGCTGAAGCTTTCTTT

clone size: NA
D gene: TRBD1
J gene: TRBJ2-7
V gene: TRBV6-6
CDR3 protein: CASSRGTGVTYEQYF
CDR3 DNA: TGTGCCAGCAGTAGGGGGACAGGGGTCACCTACGAGCAGTACTTC

clone size: NA
D gene: TRBD1
J gene: TRBJ2-7
V gene: TRBV7-6
CDR3 protein: CASSSGQGWEEQYF
CDR3 DNA: TGTGCCAGCAGCTCGGGACAGGGGTGGGAAGAGCAGTACTTC

clone size: NA
D gene: TRBD2
J gene: TRBJ2-1
V gene: TRBV2
CDR3 protein: CASGGPGGDSYNEQFF
CDR3 DNA: TGTGCCAGTGGGGGCCCGGGGGGGGATTCCTACAATGAGCAGTTCTTC

clone size: once
D gene: TRBD1
J gene: TRBJ2-3
V gene: TRBV2
CDR3 protein: CASSDLRQGRTDTQYF
CDR3 DNA: TGTGCCAGCAGTGACTTGAGACAGGGGCGCACAGATACGCAGTATTTT

clone size: NA
D gene: NA
J gene: TRBJ2-1
V gene: TRBV11-3
CDR3 protein: CASSLAPARGPYSEQFF
CDR3 DNA: TGTGCCAGCAGCTTAGCCCCCGCCCGAGGGCCCTACTCGGAGCAGTTCTTC

clone size: NA
D gene: NA
J gene: TRBJ1-2
V gene: TRBV28
CDR3 protein: CASRTAPSYGYTF
CDR3 DNA: TGTGCCAGCAGAACAGCCCCCAGCTATGGCTACACCTTC

clone size: NA
D gene: TRBD1
J gene: TRBJ1-4
V gene: TRBV5-1
CDR3 protein: CASSLEGQGSFNEKLFF
CDR3 DNA: TGCGCCAGCAGCTTGGAGGGACAGGGGAGCTTTAATGAAAAACTGTTTTTT

clone size: few
D gene: TRBD2
J gene: TRBJ2-7
V gene: TRBV5-1
CDR3 protein: CASSLAGMGRLAGFYEQYF
CDR3 DNA: TGCGCCAGCAGCTTGGCGGGGATGGGACGACTAGCGGGATTCTACGAGCAGTACTTC

clone size: NA
D gene: TRBD1
J gene: TRBJ1-4
V gene: TRBV6-1
CDR3 protein: CASSDGPGTGAEKLFF
CDR3 DNA: TGTGCCAGCAGTGACGGGCCCGGGACAGGGGCAGAAAAACTGTTTTTT

clone size: NA
D gene: TRBD1
J gene: TRBJ2-7
V gene: TRBV5-3
CDR3 protein: CARRLRGQGMLEQYF
CDR3 DNA: TGTGCCAGAAGATTACGTGGACAGGGCATGTTGGAGCAGTACTTC

clone size: NA
D gene: NA
J gene: TRBJ2-7
V gene: TRBV5-4
CDR3 protein: CASSFPSVSYEQYF
CDR3 DNA: TGTGCCAGCAGCTTTCCTAGCGTCTCCTACGAGCAGTACTTC

clone size: NA
D gene: TRBD1
J gene: TRBJ1-2
V gene: TRBV2
CDR3 protein: CASRADRETNYGYTF
CDR3 DNA: TGTGCCAGCAGGGCGGACAGGGAAACTAACTATGGCTACACCTTC

clone size: NA
D gene: NA
J gene: TRBJ2-7
V gene: TRBV5-1
CDR3 protein: CASSLGRAHDEQYF
CDR3 DNA: TGCGCCAGCAGCTTGGGGCGGGCTCACGACGAGCAGTACTTC

clone size: NA
D gene: TRBD1
J gene: TRBJ1-1
V gene: TRBV18
CDR3 protein: CASSPRTGATEAFF
CDR3 DNA: TGTGCCAGCTCACCAAGGACAGGGGCGACTGAAGCTTTCTTT

clone size: NA
D gene: TRBD1
J gene: TRBJ2-7
V gene: TRBV5-4
CDR3 protein: CASSPTGANSYEQYF
CDR3 DNA: TGTGCCAGCAGCCCCACAGGGGCCAACTCCTACGAGCAGTACTTC

clone size: NA
D gene: TRBD2
J gene: TRBJ2-1
V gene: TRBV5-1
CDR3 protein: CASSLVSSGSNEQFF
CDR3 DNA: TGCGCCAGCAGCTTGGTTTCTAGCGGGTCCAATGAGCAGTTCTTC

clone size: NA
D gene: TRBD2
J gene: TRBJ2-2
V gene: TRBV27
CDR3 protein: CASILLAGDLAGELFF
CDR3 DNA: TGTGCCAGCATTCTTCTAGCGGGAGACCTCGCCGGGGAGCTGTTTTTT

clone size: NA
D gene: TRBD2
J gene: TRBJ2-1
V gene: TRBV27
CDR3 protein: CASSSQPSGNYNEQFF
CDR3 DNA: TGTGCCAGCAGTTCCCAACCTAGCGGGAACTACAATGAGCAGTTCTTC

clone size: NA
D gene: NA
J gene: TRBJ2-1
V gene: TRBV6-5
CDR3 protein: CASSYEKSAHNEQFF
CDR3 DNA: TGTGCCAGCAGTTATGAGAAGAGCGCCCACAATGAGCAGTTCTTC

clone size: NA
D gene: TRBD2
J gene: TRBJ2-5
V gene: TRBV19
CDR3 protein: CASSMTSGGQETQYF
CDR3 DNA: TGTGCCAGTAGTATGACTAGCGGGGGTCAAGAGACCCAGTACTTC

clone size: NA
D gene: TRBD1
J gene: TRBJ1-1
V gene: TRBV27
CDR3 protein: CASRSRTGPVSRTEAFF
CDR3 DNA: TGTGCCAGCAGATCAAGGACAGGCCCTGTTTCCAGAACTGAAGCTTTCTTT

clone size: NA
D gene: TRBD2
J gene: TRBJ2-7
V gene: TRBV28
CDR3 protein: CASRKWGGSYEQYF
CDR3 DNA: TGTGCCAGCAGGAAATGGGGGGGGTCCTACGAGCAGTACTTC

clone size: once
D gene: NA
J gene: TRBJ2-1
V gene: TRBV29-1
CDR3 protein: CSVPAVSSYNEQFF
CDR3 DNA: TGCAGCGTCCCCGCGGTCAGCTCCTACAATGAGCAGTTCTTC

clone size: NA
D gene: NA
J gene: TRBJ2-7
V gene: TRBV6-1
CDR3 protein: CASSPMVSSYEQYF
CDR3 DNA: TGTGCCAGCAGTCCAATGGTGAGCTCCTACGAGCAGTACTTC

clone size: NA
D gene: TRBD2
J gene: TRBJ2-1
V gene: TRBV27
CDR3 protein: CASSFRGAGGLESNEQFF
CDR3 DNA: TGTGCCAGCAGTTTTCGAGGTGCGGGAGGGCTAGAAAGTAATGAGCAGTTCTTC

clone size: NA
D gene: NA
J gene: TRBJ2-3
V gene: TRBV29-1
CDR3 protein: CSVVRRKITDTQYF
CDR3 DNA: TGCAGCGTCGTGAGGCGGAAAATCACAGATACGCAGTATTTT

clone size: NA
D gene: NA
J gene: TRBJ2-1
V gene: TRBV9
CDR3 protein: CASSNPPGSSYNEQFF
CDR3 DNA: TGTGCCAGCAGCAACCCCCCGGGGAGCTCCTACAATGAGCAGTTCTTC

clone size: NA
D gene: TRBD2
J gene: TRBJ2-5
V gene: TRBV11-3
CDR3 protein: CASSYGNSGLAGGETQYF
CDR3 DNA: TGTGCCAGCAGCTACGGCAATTCGGGACTAGCGGGAGGCGAGACCCAGTACTTC